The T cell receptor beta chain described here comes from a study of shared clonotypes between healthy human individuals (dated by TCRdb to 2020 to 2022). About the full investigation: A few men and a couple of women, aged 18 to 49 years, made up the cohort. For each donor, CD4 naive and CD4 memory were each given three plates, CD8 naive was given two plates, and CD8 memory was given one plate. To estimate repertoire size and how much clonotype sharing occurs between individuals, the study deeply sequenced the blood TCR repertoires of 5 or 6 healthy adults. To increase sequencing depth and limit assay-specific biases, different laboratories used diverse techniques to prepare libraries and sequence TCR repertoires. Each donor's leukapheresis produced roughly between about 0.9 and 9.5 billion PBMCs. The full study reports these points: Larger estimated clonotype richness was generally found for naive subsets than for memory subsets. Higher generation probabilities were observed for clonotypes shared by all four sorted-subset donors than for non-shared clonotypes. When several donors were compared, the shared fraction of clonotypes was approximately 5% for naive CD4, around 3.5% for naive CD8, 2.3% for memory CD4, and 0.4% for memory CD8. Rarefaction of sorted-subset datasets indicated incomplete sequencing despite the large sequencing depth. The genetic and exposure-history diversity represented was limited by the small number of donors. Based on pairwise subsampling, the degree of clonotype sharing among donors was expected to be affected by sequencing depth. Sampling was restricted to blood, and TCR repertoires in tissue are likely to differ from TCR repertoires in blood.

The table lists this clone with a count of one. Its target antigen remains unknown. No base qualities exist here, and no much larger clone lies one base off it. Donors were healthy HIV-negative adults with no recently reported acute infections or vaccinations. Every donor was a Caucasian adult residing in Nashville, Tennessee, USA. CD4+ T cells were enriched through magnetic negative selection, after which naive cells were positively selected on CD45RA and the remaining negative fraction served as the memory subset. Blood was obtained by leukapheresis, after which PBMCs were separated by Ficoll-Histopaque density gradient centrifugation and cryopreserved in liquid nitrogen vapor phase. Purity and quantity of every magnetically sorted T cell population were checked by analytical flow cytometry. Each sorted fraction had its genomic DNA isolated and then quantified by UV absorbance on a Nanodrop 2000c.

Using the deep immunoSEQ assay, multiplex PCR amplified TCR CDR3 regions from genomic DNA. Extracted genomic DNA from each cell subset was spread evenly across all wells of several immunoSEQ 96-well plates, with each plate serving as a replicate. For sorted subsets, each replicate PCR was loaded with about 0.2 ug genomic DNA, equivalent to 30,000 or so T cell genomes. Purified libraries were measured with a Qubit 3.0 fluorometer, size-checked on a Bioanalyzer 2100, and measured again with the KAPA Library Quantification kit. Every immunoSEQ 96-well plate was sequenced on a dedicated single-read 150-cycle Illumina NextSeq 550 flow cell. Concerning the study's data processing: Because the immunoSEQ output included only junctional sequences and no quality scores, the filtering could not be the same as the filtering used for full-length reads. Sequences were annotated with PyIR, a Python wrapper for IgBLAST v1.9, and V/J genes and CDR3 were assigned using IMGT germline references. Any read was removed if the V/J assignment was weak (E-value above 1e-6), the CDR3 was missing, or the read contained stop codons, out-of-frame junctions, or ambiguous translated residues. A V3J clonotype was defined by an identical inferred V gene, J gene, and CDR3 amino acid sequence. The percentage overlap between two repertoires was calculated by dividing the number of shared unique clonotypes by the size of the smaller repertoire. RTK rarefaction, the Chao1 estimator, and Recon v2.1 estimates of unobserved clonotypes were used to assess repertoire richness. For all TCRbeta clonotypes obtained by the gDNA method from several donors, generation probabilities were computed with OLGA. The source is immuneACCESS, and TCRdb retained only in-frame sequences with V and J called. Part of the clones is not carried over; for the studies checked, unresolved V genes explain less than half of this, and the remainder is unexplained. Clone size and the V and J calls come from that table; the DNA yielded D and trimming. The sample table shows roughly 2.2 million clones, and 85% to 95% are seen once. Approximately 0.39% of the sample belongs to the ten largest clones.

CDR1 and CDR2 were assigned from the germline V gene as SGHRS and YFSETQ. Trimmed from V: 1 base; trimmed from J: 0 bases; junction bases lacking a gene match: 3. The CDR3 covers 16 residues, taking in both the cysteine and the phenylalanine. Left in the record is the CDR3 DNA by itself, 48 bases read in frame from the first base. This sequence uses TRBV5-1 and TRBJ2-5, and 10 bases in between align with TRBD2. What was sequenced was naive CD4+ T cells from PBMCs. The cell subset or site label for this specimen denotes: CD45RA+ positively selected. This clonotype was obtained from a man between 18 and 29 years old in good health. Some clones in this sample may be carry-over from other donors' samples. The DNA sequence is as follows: TGCGCCAGCAGCTTGACGCTAGCGGGAGACCAAGAGACCCAGTACTTC. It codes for CASSLTLAGDQETQYF.